The sequence of this T cell receptor beta chain was determined in a study of STAT5B mutations in CD4+ large granular lymphocyte leukemia. Across the whole study: Healthy donors showed HLA-associated enrichment of the CDR3 'QG' motif.

With regard to this clone: The antigen remains unidentified.

Germline CDR1 KGHSH, CDR2 LQKENI. Trimming cost V 4 bases and J 3 bases, with 6 bases left between them. This CDR3 has 13 residues. The assay was run at survey level. Produced via immunoSEQ multiplex PCR; TCRdb's table is partial and in-frame only. Seen here are about 38,000 clones, roughly 85% observed once, and the top ten hold around 1.2%. Broader study findings: Compared with healthy controls (2/35), patient top clones favored TRBV06 (8/27). Main leukemic clonotypes were patient-specific, but 20% to 25% appeared at low frequency elsewhere.

Sequencing used CD4+ T cells from blood buffy coats. The chain couples TRBV18 to TRBJ1-4; D gene unclear. This TCR was sampled from a human donor in good health. CDR3 loop: CASSRASNEKLFF. The CDR3 bases are TGTGCCAGCTCACGTGCCTCTAATGAAAAACTGTTTTTT.